The rows below give T cell receptor beta chains drawn from one sample of a study of shared clonotypes between healthy human individuals. Sequencing used immunoSEQ multiplex PCR; TCRdb keeps in-frame clones, though not all of them. Altogether roughly 2 million clones are present, roughly 95% being singletons, with the ten largest covering 0.13%. The source material was naive CD4+ T cells sorted from blood. The receptors were gathered from a man aged 18 to 35 in good health. CDR3s include the opening cysteine and the closing phenylalanine or tryptophan. The D gene is left open where the match is weak. Part of the rows lack a size; the others show once, few, many or a class for expanded clones.

d_call j_call clone_size v_call cdr3_aa cdr3_nt
TRBD1 TRBJ1-2 . TRBV7-9 CASSLVGTGANYGYTF TGTGCCAGCAGCTTAGTAGGGACAGGGGCGAACTATGGCTACACCTTC
TRBD1 TRBJ1-2 . TRBV6-5 CASTGASGQAYGYTF TGTGCCAGCACTGGGGCCTCAGGACAGGCCTATGGCTACACCTTC
. TRBJ1-4 . TRBV27 CASSPNPGSNEKLFF TGTGCCAGCAGTCCCAACCCCGGGAGTAATGAAAAACTGTTTTTT
. TRBJ2-7 . TRBV19 CASSPTGISEQYF TGTGCCAGTAGTCCAACAGGTATCAGCGAGCAGTACTTC
TRBD2 TRBJ2-1 . TRBV5-1 CASSLGSGGLGEQFF TGCGCCAGCAGCTTGGGCTCGGGAGGGTTAGGGGAGCAGTTCTTC
TRBD1 TRBJ2-7 once TRBV9 CASSEGTGGDSYEQYF TGTGCCAGCAGCGAGGGGACAGGGGGCGATTCCTACGAGCAGTACTTC
. TRBJ2-7 . TRBV2 CASRGLGYEQYF TGTGCCAGCAGAGGTCTAGGGTACGAGCAGTACTTC
TRBD1 TRBJ2-7 . TRBV2 CANSHRGHSYEQYF TGTGCCAACTCCCACAGGGGGCACTCCTACGAGCAGTACTTC
TRBD1 TRBJ1-2 . TRBV18 CASSPWDRGDGYTF TGTGCCAGCTCACCGTGGGACAGGGGGGACGGCTACACCTTC
. TRBJ1-4 . TRBV29-1 CSARVGWANEKLFF TGCAGCGCCCGTGTGGGCTGGGCTAATGAAAAACTGTTTTTT
TRBD2 TRBJ2-5 . TRBV6-5 CAGGRETQYF TGTGCGGGGGGGAGAGAGACCCAGTACTTC
. TRBJ2-1 . TRBV4-3 CASSQGTAGLSYNEQFF TGCGCCAGCAGCCAAGGAACGGCGGGCCTCTCCTACAATGAGCAGTTCTTC
. TRBJ1-1 . TRBV27 CASSLTGNTEAFF TGTGCCAGCAGTCTGACGGGGAACACTGAAGCTTTCTTT
. TRBJ2-5 . TRBV5-4 CASSQIQETQYF TGTGCCAGCAGCCAGATTCAAGAGACCCAGTACTTC
TRBD1 TRBJ1-5 . TRBV7-2 CASSSRQGQPQHF TGTGCCAGCAGCTCCCGACAGGGTCAGCCCCAGCATTTT
. TRBJ1-1 . TRBV30 CAWKIGENTEAFF TGTGCTTGGAAAATAGGGGAAAACACTGAAGCTTTCTTT
. TRBJ1-1 . TRBV29-1 CSVEEGSWYRTEAFF TGCAGCGTTGAAGAGGGATCATGGTATCGAACTGAAGCTTTCTTT
. TRBJ2-7 . TRBV4-1 CASSAQGEGRYEQYF TGCGCCAGCAGCGCACAGGGAGAAGGCCGCTACGAGCAGTACTTC
TRBD2 TRBJ2-3 . TRBV6-5 CGSGRAEDTQYF TGTGGGAGCGGGAGGGCCGAAGATACGCAGTATTTT
. TRBJ1-5 . TRBV2 CASSASLPGNQPQHF TGTGCCAGCAGCGCGTCCCTGCCCGGGAATCAGCCCCAGCATTTT
. TRBJ2-6 . TRBV6-6 CASSYHEDHSPNVLTF TGTGCCAGCAGTTACCATGAAGATCATTCCCCCAACGTCCTGACTTTC
. TRBJ2-7 few TRBV19 CASSPDITTKQYF TGTGCCAGTAGTCCGGACATCACTACGAAGCAGTACTTC
TRBD1 TRBJ1-2 . TRBV5-6 CASSGDQGAPGGYTF TGTGCCAGCAGCGGAGACCAGGGGGCCCCTGGAGGCTACACCTTC
TRBD1 TRBJ2-3 . TRBV7-3 CASSLTGTGRGTDTQYF TGTGCCAGCAGCTTAACAGGGACAGGGAGAGGCACAGATACGCAGTATTTT
TRBD2 TRBJ2-3 . TRBV7-6 CASSPRLAGGTDTQYF TGTGCCAGCAGCCCTCGACTAGCGGGGGGCACAGATACGCAGTATTTT
TRBD2 TRBJ2-7 . TRBV11-1 CASSPSGGSYEQYF TGTGCCAGCAGTCCTAGCGGGGGGAGCTACGAGCAGTACTTC
. TRBJ2-3 . TRBV25-1 CASSEFGGSTDTQYF TGTGCCAGCAGTGAATTTGGGGGGTCCACAGATACGCAGTATTTT
TRBD2 TRBJ2-3 once TRBV7-2 CASSPRLAGEADTQYF TGTGCCAGCAGCCCACGACTAGCGGGAGAGGCAGATACGCAGTATTTT
. TRBJ1-1 . TRBV6-5 CASSGFDGNTEAFF TGTGCCAGCAGTGGGTTCGACGGGAACACTGAAGCTTTCTTT
TRBD1 TRBJ2-3 . TRBV2 CASSVGQGRTDTQYF TGTGCCAGCAGTGTAGGACAGGGCCGCACAGATACGCAGTATTTT
TRBD2 TRBJ2-5 . TRBV30 CAWSPGLLMAGGLGGETQYF TGTGCCTGGAGTCCCGGGCTTTTAATGGCGGGAGGGCTCGGGGGGGAGACCCAGTACTTC
TRBD1 TRBJ1-1 . TRBV29-1 CSVAYRGQIKTEAFF TGCAGCGTGGCTTACAGGGGGCAGATCAAGACTGAAGCTTTCTTT
TRBD1 TRBJ1-2 . TRBV5-1 CASSWETGQGYTF TGCGCCAGCAGTTGGGAGACAGGGCAGGGCTACACCTTC
. TRBJ1-4 once TRBV27 CASSSPSGGGEKLFF TGTGCCAGCAGTTCCCCCTCGGGGGGTGGAGAAAAACTGTTTTTT
TRBD1 TRBJ1-4 . TRBV30 CAWGDRGVEKLFF TGTGCCTGGGGAGACAGGGGAGTTGAAAAACTGTTTTTT
. TRBJ2-7 . TRBV5-6 CASSLLSYEQYF TGTGCCAGCAGCTTGCTATCCTACGAGCAGTACTTC
TRBD1 TRBJ2-1 . TRBV5-6 CASSTGQGFNNEQFF TGTGCCAGCAGCACGGGACAGGGGTTTAACAATGAGCAGTTCTTC
. TRBJ2-2 once TRBV2 CASSGSDGGRTGELFF TGTGCCAGCAGCGGGTCTGATGGGGGGCGGACCGGGGAGCTGTTTTTT
. TRBJ1-4 . TRBV10-3 CAISESILTINEKLFF TGTGCCATCAGTGAGTCGATACTGACAATCAATGAAAAACTGTTTTTT
. TRBJ1-6 . TRBV5-1 CASSTTGTRNSPLHF TGCGCCAGCAGCACTACCGGGACAAGGAATTCACCCCTCCACTTT
TRBD2 TRBJ2-5 . TRBV10-3 CAISARPSGSFQETQYF TGTGCCATCAGCGCGCGGCCTAGCGGAAGCTTCCAAGAGACCCAGTACTTC